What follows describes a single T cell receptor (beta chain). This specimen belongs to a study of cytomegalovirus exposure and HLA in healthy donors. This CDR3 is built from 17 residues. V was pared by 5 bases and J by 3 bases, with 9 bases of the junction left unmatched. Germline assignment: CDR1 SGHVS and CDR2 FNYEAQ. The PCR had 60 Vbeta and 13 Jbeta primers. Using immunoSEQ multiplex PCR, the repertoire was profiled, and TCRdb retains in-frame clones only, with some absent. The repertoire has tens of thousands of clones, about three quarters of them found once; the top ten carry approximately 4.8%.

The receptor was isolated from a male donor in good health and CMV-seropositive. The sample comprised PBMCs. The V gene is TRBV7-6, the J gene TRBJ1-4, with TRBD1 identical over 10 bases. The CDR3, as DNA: TGTGCCAGCAGCACCGACAGGGGGCGGGGAGCTAATGAAAAACTGTTTTTT. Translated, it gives CASSTDRGRGANEKLFF.